The clone carrying this TCR beta chain was observed a few times. Antigen specificity is unknown. The data originate from a study of CD8 T cells in ankylosing spondylitis. Whole-study findings and limits: Clones that were linked to disease were CD8+ and were relatively rare in peripheral blood. Prior literature has documented some motif variants in synovial fluid and blood from reactive arthritis. Among TCR beta sequences, a motif of under 10 highly homologous variants appeared characteristic of ankylosing spondylitis blood. The authors reported significant enrichment of disease-linked clones in matched ankylosing spondylitis synovial fluid.

One entry per CDR3 protein, called by TCRdb with MiXCR from the 5' RACE reads. The profile covers hundreds of thousands of distinct CDR3 sequences, with about 16% appearing a single time and about 39% taken by the ten largest. Trimming pared 6 bases from V and 0 bases from J, leaving 11 bases between. Germline V gene lookup returns CDR1 DFQATT and CDR2 SNEGSKA (reference sequence). The CDR3 extends over 13 amino acids. The receptor was isolated from a male donor with ankylosing spondylitis. This chain uses TRBV20-1 with TRBJ2-5; the D gene is possibly TRBD1 (6 bases). Sequencing used blood, either unsorted or a sorted T cell fraction (not recorded which). CDR3: CSAKQGNQETQYF. CDR3 bases: TGCAGTGCGAAACAGGGAAACCAAGAGACCCAGTACTTC.